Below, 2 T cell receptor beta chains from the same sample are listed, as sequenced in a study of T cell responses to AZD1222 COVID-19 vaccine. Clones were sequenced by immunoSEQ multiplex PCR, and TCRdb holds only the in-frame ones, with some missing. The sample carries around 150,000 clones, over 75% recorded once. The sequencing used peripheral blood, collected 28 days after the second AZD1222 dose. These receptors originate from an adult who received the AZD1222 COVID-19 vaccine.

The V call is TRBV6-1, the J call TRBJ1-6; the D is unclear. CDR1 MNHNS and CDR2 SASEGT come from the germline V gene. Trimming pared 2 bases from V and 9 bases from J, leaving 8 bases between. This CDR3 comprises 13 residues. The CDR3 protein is CASSEMGISPLHF. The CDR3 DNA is TGTGCCAGCAGTGAAATGGGGATTTCACCCCTCCACTTT.

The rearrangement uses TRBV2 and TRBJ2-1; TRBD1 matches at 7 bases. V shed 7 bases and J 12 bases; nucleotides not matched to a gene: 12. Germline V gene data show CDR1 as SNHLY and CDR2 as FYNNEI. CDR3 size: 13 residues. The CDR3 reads CASKPGGGSGQFF. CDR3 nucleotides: TGTGCCAGCAAACCAGGGGGTGGAAGCGGGCAGTTCTTC.